What follows describes a single T cell receptor beta chain. This specimen comes from a study of control samples from healthy donors and cancer patients. Germline V gives CDR1 MNHEY, CDR2 SMNVEV (reference sequence). Trimming took 4 bases from V and 4 from J; bases not matched to a gene: 5. This CDR3 contains 16 residues. Method: immunoSEQ multiplex PCR; TCRdb's copy keeps in-frame clones and lacks some. The repertoire holds about 410,000 clones, with 80% to 95% as singletons. Sequenced: PBMCs. This TCR was recovered from a man aged 35 to 55 with head and neck cancer. This chain links TRBV27 with TRBJ2-2, with 11 bases identical to TRBD1. CDR3 in amino acids: CASSSGTGGFTGELFF. CDR3 nucleotides: TGTGCCAGCAGTTCCGGGACAGGGGGATTCACCGGGGAGCTGTTTTTT.